This T cell receptor (beta chain) was found in a study of control samples from healthy donors and cancer patients. The assay was immunoSEQ multiplex PCR, and TCRdb's table has in-frame clones only and misses some. Of some 410,000 clones listed, around nine tenths are singletons. Germline V gene sequence: CDR1 MDHEN, CDR2 SYDVKM. This CDR3 contains 14 residues. V gave up 7 bases and J gave up 7 bases; unmatched junction bases: 10. Input material: PBMCs. The chain uses TRBV28 and TRBJ2-1; TRBD2 aligns across 7 bases. This TCR was sampled from a man aged 35-49 years with head and neck cancer. The CDR3: CASNPGGSWNEQFF. In nucleotides, the CDR3 is TGTGCCAGCAACCCAGGCGGGAGTTGGAATGAGCAGTTCTTC.